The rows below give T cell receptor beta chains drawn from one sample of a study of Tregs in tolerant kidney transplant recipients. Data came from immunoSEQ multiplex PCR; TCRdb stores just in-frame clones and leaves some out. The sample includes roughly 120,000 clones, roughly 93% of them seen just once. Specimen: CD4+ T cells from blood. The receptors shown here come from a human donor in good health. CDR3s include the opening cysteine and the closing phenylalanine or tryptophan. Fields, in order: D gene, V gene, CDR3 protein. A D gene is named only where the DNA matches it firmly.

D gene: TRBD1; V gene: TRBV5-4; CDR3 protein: CASSLQQGAGTGELFF
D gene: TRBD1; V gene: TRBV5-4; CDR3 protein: CASSLGTGVMYEQYF
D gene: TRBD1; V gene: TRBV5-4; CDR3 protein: CASSLRTGEGSPLHF
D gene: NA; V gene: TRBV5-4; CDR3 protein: CASSVDGNGYTF
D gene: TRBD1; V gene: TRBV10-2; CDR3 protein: CASSEVTGGRGYNSPLHF
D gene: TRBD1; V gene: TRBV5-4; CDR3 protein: CASSQGQGRNTIYF
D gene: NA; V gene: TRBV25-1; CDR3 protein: CASSPSWEGSNYGYTF
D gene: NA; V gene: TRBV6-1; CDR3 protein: CASNPRGTANQPQHF
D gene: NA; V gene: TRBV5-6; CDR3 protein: CASSWFTRLSTDTQYF
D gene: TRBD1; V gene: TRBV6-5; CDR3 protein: CASFPYRGRGTEAFF
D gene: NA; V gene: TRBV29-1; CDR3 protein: CSVAPVDSYNEQFF
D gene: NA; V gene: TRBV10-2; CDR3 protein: CASRRDSEAFF
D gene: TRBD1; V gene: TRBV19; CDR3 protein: CASSVQGNFYEQYF
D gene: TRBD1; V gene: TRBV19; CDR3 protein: CASSRQGAPEQPQHF
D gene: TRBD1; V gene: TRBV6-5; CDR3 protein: CASGTGGPNTEAFF
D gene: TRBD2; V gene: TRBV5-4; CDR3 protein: CASSPTQLAGSADTQYF
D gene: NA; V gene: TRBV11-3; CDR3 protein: CASSLSRGTEAFF
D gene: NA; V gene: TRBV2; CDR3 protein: CASRQGRGYEQYF
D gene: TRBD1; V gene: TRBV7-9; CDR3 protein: CASSLPDGRTGLPPLHF
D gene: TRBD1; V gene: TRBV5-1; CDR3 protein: CASATGNLFNEQFF
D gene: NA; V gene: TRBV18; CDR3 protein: CASSPLNTDNEKLFF
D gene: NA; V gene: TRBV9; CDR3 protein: CASSVRFGRADIQYF
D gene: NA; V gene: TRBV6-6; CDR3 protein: CASGSTRGTDTQYF
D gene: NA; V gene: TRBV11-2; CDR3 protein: CASSPIPILKNYGYTF
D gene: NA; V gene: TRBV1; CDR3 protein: CTSSLTGFNGLRFYEQYF
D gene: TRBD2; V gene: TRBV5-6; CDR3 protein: CASSFGPSGATYEQYF
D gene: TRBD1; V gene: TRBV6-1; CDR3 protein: CASSERKDRVKTQYF
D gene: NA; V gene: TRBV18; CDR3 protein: CASSKGPSNTGELFF
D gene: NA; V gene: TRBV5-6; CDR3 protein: CASSPTQGSGYTF
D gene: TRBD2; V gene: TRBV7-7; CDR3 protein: CASSHSGRGETQYF
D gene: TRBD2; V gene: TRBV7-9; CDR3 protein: CASSRRLAGGPDEQYF
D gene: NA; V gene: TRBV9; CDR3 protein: CASSVAGNSIIGEQFF
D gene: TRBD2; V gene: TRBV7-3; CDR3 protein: CASSLLLAGGNNEQFF
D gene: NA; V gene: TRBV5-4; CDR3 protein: CASSTGTRNTGELFF
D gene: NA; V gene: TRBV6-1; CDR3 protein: CATAGNTLGTEAFF
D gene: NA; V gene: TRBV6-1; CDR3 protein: CASSEAGETQYF
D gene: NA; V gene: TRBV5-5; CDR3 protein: CASSLAGTDPHEQYF
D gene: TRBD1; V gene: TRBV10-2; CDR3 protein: CASSEAPGQGGYGYTF
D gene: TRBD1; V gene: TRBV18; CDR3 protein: CASSPLAGGNSGELFF
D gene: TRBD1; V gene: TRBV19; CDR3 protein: CASSIYRGEESNQPQHF
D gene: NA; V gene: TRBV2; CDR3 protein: CASRAPSTDTQYF
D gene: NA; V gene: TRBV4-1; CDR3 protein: CASSQAHPGHEQYF
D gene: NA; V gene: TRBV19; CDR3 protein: CASSSPGEWNTEAFF
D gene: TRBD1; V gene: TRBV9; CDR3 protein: CASSPTGGYEQYF
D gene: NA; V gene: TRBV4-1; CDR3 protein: CASTRRTGSYNEQFF
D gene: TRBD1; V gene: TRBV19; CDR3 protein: CASSDAGTVSGNTIYF
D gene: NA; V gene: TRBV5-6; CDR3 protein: CASSLFDMAKNIQYF
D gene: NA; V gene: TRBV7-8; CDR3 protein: CASSLKTNTGELFF
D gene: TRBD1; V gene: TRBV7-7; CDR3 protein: CASSFRQGTGELFF
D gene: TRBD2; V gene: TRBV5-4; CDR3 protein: CASSSSSGATDTQYF
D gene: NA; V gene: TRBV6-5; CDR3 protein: CASSYGGFDEKLFF
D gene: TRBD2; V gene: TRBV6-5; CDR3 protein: CASRRTSGSLPQFF
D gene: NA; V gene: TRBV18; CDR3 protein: CASSPSQGGITNEKLFF
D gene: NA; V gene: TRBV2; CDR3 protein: CASSKAGVYEQYF
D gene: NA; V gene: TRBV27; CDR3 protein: CASSLLGGGKNIQYF
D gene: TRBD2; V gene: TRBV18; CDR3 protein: CASSPALAGGNYEQYF
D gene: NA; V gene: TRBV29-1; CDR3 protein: CSVSGGATTNEKLFF
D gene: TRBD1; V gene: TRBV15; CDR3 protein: CATSPRRDSMNTEAFF
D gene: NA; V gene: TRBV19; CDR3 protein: CASSPEGDNPKKAKNIQYF
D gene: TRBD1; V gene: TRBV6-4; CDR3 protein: CASSYLGDSNSGELFF